The 15 T cell receptor beta chains reported below all come from one sample, sequenced in a study of OX40 agonist ivuxolimab in advanced cancers. Some clones are missing from TCRdb's copy, which holds only in-frame ones; the method was immunoSEQ multiplex PCR. There are under 85,000 clones in the sample; approximately 95% occur only once, and 9.5% to 11% lies in the top ten. Sequenced here: CD4+ or CD8+ T cells sorted from blood, sampled in a trial of the OX40 agonist ivuxolimab. These receptor sequences come from an adult with an advanced solid tumor such as melanoma, head and neck, liver or kidney cancer.

The rearrangement uses TRBV6-6 and TRBJ1-2; no reliable D call. V lost 0 bases, J lost 6 bases, and 14 bases lay in between. The CDR3 runs 15 residues. The germline CDR1 and CDR2 sequences are MNHNY and SVGAGI (reference sequence). The CDR3 nucleotides read TGTGCCAGCAGTTACTCGAGGGCAGCTCCGGATGGCTACACCTTC. Its translation is CASSYSRAAPDGYTF.

The chain links TRBV28 to TRBJ2-3; TRBD1 or TRBD2 may be the D gene (5 bases each). The V gene lost 7 bases and the J gene lost 1 base, with 15 bases spanning the gap. From germline, CDR1 is MDHEN and CDR2 SYDVKM. This CDR3 comprises 15 residues. Here the CDR3 DNA reads TGTGCCAGCACCCAGGGAGAGGTTGGCACAGATACGCAGTATTTT. This codes for CASTQGEVGTDTQYF.

For this clone: This sample includes further DNA sequences coding for the same CDR3. CDR3 in DNA: TGTGCCAGCAGCTTACTGGCGGGAGGTAACAATGAGCAGTTCTTC. Protein sequence: CASSLLAGGNNEQFF. The rearrangement uses TRBV7-3 and TRBJ2-1; 8 nucleotides agree with TRBD2. The CDR3 runs to 15 residues. The V segment lost 2 bases and the J segment 5 bases; nucleotides outside the gene matches: 5. CDR1 and CDR2 (germline): SGHTA, FQGTGA.

CDR3 residues: CAISESSSENEQFF. The CDR3 DNA is TGTGCCATCAGTGAGAGTAGCTCGGAAAATGAGCAGTTCTTC. V is TRBV10-3 and J is TRBJ2-1; no firm D call. Germline V gene lookup returns CDR1 ENHRY and CDR2 SYGVKD. V was cut by 2 bases and J by 7 bases, with 12 bases left in between. The CDR3 contains 14 residues.

The gene calls are TRBV28 and TRBJ2-7; 7 bases fit TRBD1. Per germline, CDR1 MDHEN and CDR2 SYDVKM. Losses at the gene ends were 4 bases for V and 6 bases for J; bases not matched to a gene: 12. This CDR3 contains 15 residues. The CDR3 here is CASSSDRVGPLEQYF. CDR3 DNA sequence: TGTGCCAGCAGTTCCGACAGGGTTGGCCCCCTCGAGCAGTACTTC.

This chain connects TRBV13 to TRBJ1-1; 8 nucleotides agree with TRBD1. Germline CDR1 reads PRHDT; CDR2 reads FYEKMQ (reference sequence). The CDR3 is made up of 15 amino acids. The junction had 7 bases not matched to a gene; V was cut back by 5 bases and J by 2 bases. The CDR3 sequence is CASSEKGTGNTEAFF. The CDR3 DNA sequence: TGTGCCAGCAGCGAAAAGGGGACAGGTAACACTGAAGCTTTCTTT. Looking up the rest from reference TRBV13 and TRBJ1-1 gives the full variable domain: AAGVIQSPRHLIKEKRETATLKCYPIPRHDTVYWYQQGPGQDPQFLISFYEKMQSDKGSIPDRFSAQQFSDYHSELNMSSLELGDSALYFCASSEKGTGNTEAFFGQGTRLTVV.

This clone occurred once. The rearrangement joins TRBV28 to TRBJ2-5, with 10 bases identical to TRBD2. This CDR3 region has 22 residues. The germline V gene encodes CDR1 MDHEN and CDR2 SYDVKM. Unmatched junction bases numbered 24, after V lost 4 bases and J lost 1 base. The CDR3 bases are TGTGCCAGCAGTTACCCCCTCCCCTTAATTTCCCAGCGGGAGGGCCCCCAAGAGACCCAGTACTTC. Translation gives CASSYPLPLISQREGPQETQYF.

The V and J genes are TRBV14 and TRBJ2-5; D is perhaps TRBD2 (6 bases). This CDR3 comprises 14 residues. Germline values: CDR1 SGHDN, CDR2 FVKESK. Trimming shortened V by 2 bases and J by 0 bases, and 7 bases separated the two germline ends. The CDR3 nucleotides are TGTGCCAGCAGCCAACGGGGGAACCAAGAGACCCAGTACTTC. Amino acid sequence: CASSQRGNQETQYF.

This chain uses TRBV4-2 with TRBJ2-7, with D unclear. Germline CDR1 reads LGHNA; CDR2 reads YNFKEQ. The CDR3 has 15 amino acids. Between the trimmed V and J ends, which lost 0 bases and 0 bases, there was a span of 9 bases. The CDR3 sequence: CASSQETGGSYEQYF. CDR3 DNA sequence: TGTGCCAGCAGCCAAGAAACCGGCGGCTCCTACGAGCAGTACTTC.

This chain connects TRBV6-6 to TRBJ2-1; 14 bases align to TRBD2. The CDR3 loop spans 16 amino acids. Looked up from germline, CDR1 is MNHNY and CDR2 is SVGAGI (reference sequence). The junction had 3 bases not matched to a gene; V was cut back by 6 bases and J by 2 bases. The CDR3 loop reads CASRSGLAGAYNEQFF. The CDR3 DNA reads as TGTGCCAGCAGATCGGGACTAGCGGGGGCCTACAATGAGCAGTTCTTC.

The genes are TRBV12-2 and TRBJ2-3. TRBV12-2 has pseudogene status. This CDR3 has 15 residues. The CDR3 spells CASRFKSERTDTQYF. The DNA for the CDR3 is TGTGCAAGTCGCTTCAAATCCGAACGCACAGATACGCAGTATTTT.

This rearrangement joins TRBV7-9 to TRBJ1-4, with 9 bases identical to TRBD1. CDR3 length: 15 residues. With 5 bases clipped from V and 4 bases from J, the junction kept 5 bases outside the gene matches. Germline V gives CDR1 SEHNR, CDR2 FQNEAQ (reference sequence). In DNA form, the CDR3 reads TGTGCCAGCAGCGATAAGACAGGGGGTAATGAAAAACTGTTTTTT. This gives the protein CASSDKTGGNEKLFF.

This clone was seen only once. V gene TRBV29-1 combines with J gene TRBJ1-1; D is possibly TRBD1 (6 bases). Germline CDR1 and CDR2: SQVTM and ANQGSEA. Trimming pared 3 bases from V and 0 bases from J, leaving 14 bases between. This CDR3 has 15 amino acids. As DNA, the CDR3 is TGCAGCGTTGAGTACAGGGATGTAATGAACACTGAAGCTTTCTTT. This sequence encodes CSVEYRDVMNTEAFF. Using reference TRBV29-1 and TRBJ1-1 for the parts outside the CDR3, the full variable domain is SAVISQKPSRDICQRGTSLTIQCQVDSQVTMMFWYRQQPGQSLTLIATANQGSEATYESGFVIDKFPISRPNLTFSTLTVSNMSPEDSSIYLCSVEYRDVMNTEAFFGQGTRLTVV.

The V call is TRBV27, the J call TRBJ2-1, with D perhaps TRBD1 (6 bases). The CDR3 totals 13 residues. Germline V lookup: CDR1 MNHEY, CDR2 SMNVEV (reference sequence). V gave up 8 bases and J gave up 4 bases, with 12 bases separating them. The CDR3 DNA reads as TGTGCCAGCCGAACAGGGATTTACAATGAGCAGTTCTTC. This encodes CASRTGIYNEQFF.

This chain connects TRBV27 to TRBJ1-1; D remains ambiguous. The V gene lost 4 bases and the J gene lost 6 bases, with 9 bases spanning the gap. CDR3 length equals 12 residues. The germline gives CDR1 MNHEY, CDR2 SMNVEV (reference sequence). The CDR3 loop is CASSSGGAEAFF. DNA for the CDR3: TGTGCCAGCAGTTCAGGAGGCGCTGAAGCTTTCTTT.